Each of the 9 T cell receptor beta chains below was sequenced from the same sample in a study of blood T cells in healthy people across ages. Through a sample-barcoded 5' primer and a J-beta primer mix, a second PCR was run for 7 to 11 cycles. TCRdb reprocessed the 5' RACE reads via MiXCR and lists one record per CDR3 protein. The sample holds 630,000 or so distinct CDR3 sequences, about 28% seen once. What was sequenced was blood. The receptors originated from a woman at least 80 years old in good health.

A remark on this clonotype: A read error may explain this, as a much larger clone is one base away. The chain is built from TRBV4-1 and TRBJ1-5; D gene uncertain. The CDR3 totals 13 residues. CDR1 and CDR2 (germline): MGHRA, YSYEKL. DNA for the CDR3: TGCGCCAGCAGCCAAGACGGTTATCAGCCCCGGCATTTT. Its protein is CASSQDGYQPRHF.

The table lists this clonotype with a few counts. This chain links TRBV7-9 with TRBJ2-3; a possible D gene is TRBD2 (6 bases). This CDR3 region has 16 residues. Germline V gene lookup returns CDR1 SEHNR and CDR2 FQNEAQ (reference sequence). V was trimmed by 2 bases and J by 1 base, leaving 13 bases between them. CDR3 sequence reads: CASSLQGGLGTDTQYF. In nucleotides, the CDR3 is TGTGCCAGCAGCTTACAGGGAGGTCTTGGCACAGATACGCAGTATTTT.

Only a few counts were recorded for this clonotype. The gene calls are TRBV27 and TRBJ2-6; D uncertain. V was trimmed by 8 bases and J by 1 base, leaving 9 bases between them. This CDR3 spans 14 amino acids. Germline CDR1 MNHEY, CDR2 SMNVEV (reference sequence). CDR3 in DNA: TGTGCCAGCCTACCAATTTCTGGGGCCAACGTCCTGACTTTC. It specifies CASLPISGANVLTF.

The chain combines TRBV18 with TRBJ1-6, with D possibly matching TRBD1 (6 bases). V was trimmed by 4 bases and J by 7 bases, leaving 17 bases between them. Germline CDR1 KGHSH, CDR2 LQKENI. This CDR3 contains 16 residues. The CDR3 bases are TGTGCCAGCTCACGCCTTCCGGACAGCCTAAATTCACCCCTCCACTTT. Translated, it gives CASSRLPDSLNSPLHF.

Ten or more counts support this clonotype. The chain uses TRBV7-6 and TRBJ2-7, with 8 nucleotides matching TRBD1. The CDR3 totals 14 residues. Germline values: CDR1 SGHVS, CDR2 FNYEAQ. V shed 5 bases, J shed 6 bases, and the junction held 9 bases outside the gene matches. The chain's CDR3 is CASSPGTGLVEQYF. CDR3 sequence (DNA): TGTGCCAGCAGCCCCGGGACAGGTCTTGTCGAGCAGTACTTC.

Ten or more counts support this clonotype. The rearrangement joins TRBV7-2 to TRBJ2-1; no clear D gene. CDR3 length equals 13 residues. Trimming left V 0 bases short and J 3 bases short, with 3 bases between. Looked up from germline, CDR1 is SGHTA and CDR2 is FQGNSA. The CDR3 protein is CASSLANYNEQFF. Here the CDR3 DNA reads TGTGCCAGCAGCTTAGCAAACTACAATGAGCAGTTCTTC.

The chain is built from TRBV25-1 and TRBJ2-2, with 12 bases that match TRBD2. The CDR3 sequence is 15 residues long. The ends lost 2 bases at V and 6 bases at J; junction bases unmatched: 1. Germline CDR1 MGHDK, CDR2 SYGVNS. The CDR3 DNA reads as TGTGCCAGCAGTGAAACTAGCGGGGGGCCCGGGGAGCTGTTTTTT. It encodes CASSETSGGPGELFF.

This clonotype occurred a few times. The rearrangement uses TRBV11-2 and TRBJ2-5; D tentatively reads TRBD1 or TRBD2 (7 bases each). The CDR3 is made up of 15 amino acids. V was pared by 3 bases and J by 11 bases, with 22 bases between. From germline, CDR1 is SGHAT and CDR2 FQNNGV. As DNA, the CDR3 is TGTGCCAGCAGCTTGGCTGGGACAGCTGGGCGGGAGCAGTACTTC. Its translation: CASSLAGTAGREQYF.

This clonotype was detected only a few times. The chain employs TRBV7-9 and TRBJ1-1; weak D call: TRBD1 (5 bases). Germline CDR1 and CDR2: SEHNR and FQNEAQ (reference sequence). The V and J ends lost 3 bases and 7 bases respectively, with 9 bases between them. The CDR3 consists of 12 residues. CDR3 DNA: TGTGCCAGCAGCTTGGGGGGTAATGAAGCTTTCTTT. This sequence encodes CASSLGGNEAFF.